The 3 T cell receptor beta chains in this list originate from one sample, sequenced in a study of PD-L1 blockade in urothelial cancer. Data came from immunoSEQ multiplex PCR; TCRdb stores just in-frame clones and leaves some out. The table includes fewer than 80,000 clones, approximately 80% detected once. Time point described: pretreatment peripheral blood. This sample comprised PBMCs, obtained around atezolizumab (anti-PD-L1) treatment. The receptors were gathered from a man between 65 and 80 years old with urothelial cancer.

The chain links TRBV7-9 to TRBJ2-3; TRBD1 is a possible D gene (6 bases). Germline V gene lookup returns CDR1 SEHNR and CDR2 FQNEAQ (reference sequence). The V and J ends lost 1 base and 0 bases respectively, with 17 bases between them. The CDR3 is 18 residues long. CDR3 nucleotide sequence: TGTGCCAGCAGCTTAGGTCGTTCCGGGACATCTAGCACAGATACGCAGTATTTT. Its translation: CASSLGRSGTSSTDTQYF.

The genes are TRBV7-8 and TRBJ2-1; the match to TRBD1 covers 10 bases. The CDR3 sequence is 17 residues long. V lost 0 bases and J lost 4; bases outside the gene matches: 6. Germline V gene data show CDR1 as SGHVS and CDR2 as FQNEAQ. In nucleotides, the CDR3 is TGTGCCAGCAGCTTAGCTATGGGACAGGGGAGGTACAATGAGCAGTTCTTC. Amino acids: CASSLAMGQGRYNEQFF. The entire variable domain, with the rest obtained from reference TRBV7-8 and TRBJ2-1, is as follows: GAGVSQSPRYKVAKRGQDVALRCDPISGHVSLFWYQQALGQGPEFLTYFQNEAQLDKSGLPSDRFFAERPEGSVSTLKIQRTQQEDSAVYLCASSLAMGQGRYNEQFFGPGTRLTVL.

The gene calls are TRBV7-9 and TRBJ1-1; D unclear. The CDR3 sequence is 14 residues long. V was clipped by 5 bases and J by 6 bases, with 16 bases between them. CDR1 SEHNR and CDR2 FQNEAQ come from the germline V gene (reference sequence). The CDR3 protein is CASSLITGPAEAFF. The CDR3 nucleotides are TGTGCCAGCAGCCTTATCACGGGTCCGGCTGAAGCTTTCTTT.